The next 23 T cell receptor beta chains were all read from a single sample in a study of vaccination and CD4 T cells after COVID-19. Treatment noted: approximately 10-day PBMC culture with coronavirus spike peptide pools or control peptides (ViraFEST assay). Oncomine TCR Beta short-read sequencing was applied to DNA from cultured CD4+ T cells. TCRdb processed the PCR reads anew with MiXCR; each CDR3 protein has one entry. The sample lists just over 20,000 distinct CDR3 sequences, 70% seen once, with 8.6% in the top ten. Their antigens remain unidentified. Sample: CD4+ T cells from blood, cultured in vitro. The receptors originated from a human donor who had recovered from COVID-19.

CDR3 sequence: CASSLNPGSYQETQYF. In nucleotides, the CDR3 is TGTGCCAGCAGCTTAAACCCAGGGTCGTACCAAGAGACCCAGTACTTC. The rearrangement uses TRBV7-3 and TRBJ2-5; possibly TRBD1 for D (5 bases). This CDR3 has 16 amino acids. Trimming removed 1 base from V and 0 bases from J, with 12 bases in between. Germline CDR1 SGHTA, CDR2 FQGTGA.

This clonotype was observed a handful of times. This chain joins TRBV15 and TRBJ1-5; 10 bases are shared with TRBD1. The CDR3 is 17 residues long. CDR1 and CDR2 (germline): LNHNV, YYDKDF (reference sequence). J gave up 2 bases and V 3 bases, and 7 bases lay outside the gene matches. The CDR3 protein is CATSRDRGKVGNQPQHF. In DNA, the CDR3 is TGTGCCACCAGCAGGGACAGGGGGAAGGTAGGCAATCAGCCCCAGCATTTT.

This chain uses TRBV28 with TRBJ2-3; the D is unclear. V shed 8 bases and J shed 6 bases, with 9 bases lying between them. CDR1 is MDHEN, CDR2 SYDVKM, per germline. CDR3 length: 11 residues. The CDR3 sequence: CASCVGDTQYF. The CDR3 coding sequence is TGTGCCAGCTGCGTAGGTGATACGCAGTATTTT.

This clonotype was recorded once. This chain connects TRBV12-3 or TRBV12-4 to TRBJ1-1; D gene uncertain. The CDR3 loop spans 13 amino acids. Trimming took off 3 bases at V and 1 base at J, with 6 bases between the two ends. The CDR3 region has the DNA TGTGCCAGCAGTTTGGGCAGGAACACTGAAGCTTTCTTT. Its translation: CASSLGRNTEAFF.

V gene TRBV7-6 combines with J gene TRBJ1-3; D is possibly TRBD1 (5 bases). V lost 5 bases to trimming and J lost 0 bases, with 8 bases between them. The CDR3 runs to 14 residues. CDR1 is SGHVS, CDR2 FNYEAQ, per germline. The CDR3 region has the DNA TGTGCCAGCAGCGAGGGGCACTCTGGAAACACCATATATTTT. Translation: CASSEGHSGNTIYF.

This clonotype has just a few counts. In DNA, the CDR3 is TGCAGTGCTAGAGTCCAGGGACTAGCGGGAGGGGGAGAGCAGTTCTTC. Its protein product is CSARVQGLAGGGEQFF. The rearrangement uses TRBV20-1 and TRBJ2-1, with TRBD2 identical over 16 bases. CDR3 length: 16 residues. V lost 1 base to trimming and J lost 10 bases; unmatched junction nucleotides: 7. Per the germline V gene, CDR1 is DFQATT and CDR2 is SNEGSKA (reference sequence).

The CDR3 here is CASRPGGLSYEQYF. The CDR3 DNA reads TGTGCCAGCCGACCTGGGGGGCTGAGCTACGAGCAGTACTTC. The chain joins TRBV7-2 to TRBJ2-7; D possibly matches TRBD1 or TRBD2 (6 bases each). V was trimmed by 8 bases and J by 3 bases, leaving 17 bases between them. The CDR3 has 14 amino acids. Per the germline V gene, CDR1 is SGHTA and CDR2 is FQGNSA.

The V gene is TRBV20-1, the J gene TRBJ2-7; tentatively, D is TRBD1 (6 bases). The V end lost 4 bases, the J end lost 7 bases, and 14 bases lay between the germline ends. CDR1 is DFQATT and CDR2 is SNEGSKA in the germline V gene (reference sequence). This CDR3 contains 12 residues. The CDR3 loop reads CSAIQDRTEQYF. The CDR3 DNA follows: TGCAGTGCTATTCAGGACAGAACAGAGCAGTACTTC.

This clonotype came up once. CDR3: CSARDVGTSVDGELFF. The CDR3 nucleotides are TGCAGTGCTAGAGATGTGGGGACTAGCGTAGACGGGGAGCTGTTTTTT. The rearrangement uses TRBV20-1 and TRBJ2-2; TRBD2 matches 10 bases. CDR3 length: 16 residues. With 0 bases clipped from V and 7 bases from J, the junction kept 8 bases outside the gene matches. Germline values: CDR1 DFQATT, CDR2 SNEGSKA (reference sequence).

The CDR3 region is CSALPGLAGPLNEQFF. The CDR3 DNA is TGCAGTGCTCTTCCGGGACTAGCGGGGCCGCTCAATGAGCAGTTCTTC. The chain combines TRBV20-1 with TRBJ2-1; 13 positions agree with TRBD2. Germline V gene sequence: CDR1 DFQATT, CDR2 SNEGSKA (reference sequence). The CDR3 contains 16 residues. V gave up 5 bases and J gave up 6 bases; unmatched junction bases: 10.

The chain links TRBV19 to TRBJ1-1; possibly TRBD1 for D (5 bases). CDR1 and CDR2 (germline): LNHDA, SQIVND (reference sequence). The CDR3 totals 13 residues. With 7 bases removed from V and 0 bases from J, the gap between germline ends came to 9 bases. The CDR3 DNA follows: TGTGCCAGTACCGTGACAGTGAACACTGAAGCTTTCTTT. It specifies CASTVTVNTEAFF.

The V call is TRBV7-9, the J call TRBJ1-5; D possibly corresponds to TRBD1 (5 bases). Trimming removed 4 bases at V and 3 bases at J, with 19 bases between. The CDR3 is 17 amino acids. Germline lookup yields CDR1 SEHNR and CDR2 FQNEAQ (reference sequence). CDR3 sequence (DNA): TGTGCCAGCAGCTCGGGGCCAAAGGGTGGTCTCAATCAGCCCCAGCATTTT. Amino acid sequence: CASSSGPKGGLNQPQHF.

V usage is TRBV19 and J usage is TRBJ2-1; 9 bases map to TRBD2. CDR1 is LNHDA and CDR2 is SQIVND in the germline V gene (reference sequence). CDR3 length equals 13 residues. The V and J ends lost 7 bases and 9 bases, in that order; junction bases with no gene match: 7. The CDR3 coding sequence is TGTGCCAGTATGCGGGAGGGCCGGGGTGAGCAGTTCTTC. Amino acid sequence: CASMREGRGEQFF.

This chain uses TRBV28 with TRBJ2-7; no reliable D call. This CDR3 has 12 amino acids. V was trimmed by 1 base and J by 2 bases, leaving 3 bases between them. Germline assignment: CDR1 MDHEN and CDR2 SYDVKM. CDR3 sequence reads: CASSLLAYEQYF. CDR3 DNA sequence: TGTGCCAGCAGTTTATTGGCCTACGAGCAGTACTTC.

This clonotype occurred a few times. This CDR3 reads CASRPVGNQPQHF. The CDR3 bases are TGTGCCAGCAGGCCAGTAGGGAATCAGCCCCAGCATTTT. This chain uses TRBV6-1 with TRBJ1-5; D not resolved. The CDR3 extends over 13 amino acids. Germline values: CDR1 MNHNS, CDR2 SASEGT. Trimming left V 6 bases short and J 4 bases short, with 10 bases between.

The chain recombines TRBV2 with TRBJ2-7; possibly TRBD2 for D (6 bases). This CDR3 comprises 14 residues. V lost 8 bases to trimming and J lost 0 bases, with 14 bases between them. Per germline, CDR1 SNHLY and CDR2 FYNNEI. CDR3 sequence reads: CASRRDLSSYEQYF. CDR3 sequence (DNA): TGTGCCAGCCGACGGGACTTGAGCTCCTACGAGCAGTACTTC.

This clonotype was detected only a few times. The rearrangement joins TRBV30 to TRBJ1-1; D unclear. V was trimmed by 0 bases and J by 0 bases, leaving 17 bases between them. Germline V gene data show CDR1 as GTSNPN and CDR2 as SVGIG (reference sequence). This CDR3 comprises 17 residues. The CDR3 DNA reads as TGTGCCTGGAGTGTAGTACAACGTACGTTCATGAACACTGAAGCTTTCTTT. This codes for CAWSVVQRTFMNTEAFF.

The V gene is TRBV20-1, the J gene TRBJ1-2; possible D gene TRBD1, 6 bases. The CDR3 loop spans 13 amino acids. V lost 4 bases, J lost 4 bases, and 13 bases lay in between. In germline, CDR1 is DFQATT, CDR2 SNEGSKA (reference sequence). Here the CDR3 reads CSAITGATYGYTF. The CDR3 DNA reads TGCAGTGCTATTACGGGGGCGACCTATGGCTACACCTTC.

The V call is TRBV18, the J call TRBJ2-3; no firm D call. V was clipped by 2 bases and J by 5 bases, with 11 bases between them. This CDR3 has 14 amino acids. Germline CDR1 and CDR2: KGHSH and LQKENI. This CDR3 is CASSPSRQGDTQYF. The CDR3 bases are TGTGCCAGCTCACCATCGCGTCAAGGAGATACGCAGTATTTT.

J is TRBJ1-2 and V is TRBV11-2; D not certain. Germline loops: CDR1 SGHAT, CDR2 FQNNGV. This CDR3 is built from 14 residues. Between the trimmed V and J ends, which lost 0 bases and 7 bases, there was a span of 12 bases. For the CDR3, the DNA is TGTGCCAGCAGCTTAGAGCGGTCGGCCACTGGCTACACCTTC. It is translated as CASSLERSATGYTF.

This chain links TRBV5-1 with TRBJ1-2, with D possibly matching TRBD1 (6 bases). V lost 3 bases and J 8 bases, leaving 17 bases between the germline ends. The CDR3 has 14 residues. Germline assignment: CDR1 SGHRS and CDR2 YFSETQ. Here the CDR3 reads CASSWGGREKGYTF. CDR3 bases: TGCGCCAGCAGCTGGGGGGGCAGGGAAAAAGGCTACACCTTC.

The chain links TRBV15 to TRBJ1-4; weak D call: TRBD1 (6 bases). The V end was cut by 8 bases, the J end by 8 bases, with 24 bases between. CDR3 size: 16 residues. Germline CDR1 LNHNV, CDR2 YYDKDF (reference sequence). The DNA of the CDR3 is TGTGCCACCGGGAAAGCGGCAGGGGCCCGTGGGGAAAAACTGTTTTTT. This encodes CATGKAAGARGEKLFF.

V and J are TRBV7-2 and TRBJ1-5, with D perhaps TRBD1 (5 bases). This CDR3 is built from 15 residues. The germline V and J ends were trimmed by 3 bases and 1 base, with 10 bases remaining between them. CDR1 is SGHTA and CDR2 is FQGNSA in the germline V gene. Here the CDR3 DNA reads TGTGCCAGCAGCTTTACTGGGGGGAGCAATCAGCCCCAGCATTTT. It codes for CASSFTGGSNQPQHF.